The next 4 T cell receptor beta chains were all read from a single sample in a study of OX40 agonist ivuxolimab in advanced cancers. The library was made by the immunoSEQ multiplex PCR assay. This is the immuneACCESS table as TCRdb keeps it, with only in-frame sequences that have V and J called. A part of the clones is gone; compared with another copy, unresolved V genes explain less than half, and the rest is unexplained. The sample data list around 100,000 clones, and more than 75% of these were observed just once. The ten largest clonotypes hold around 1.6% of the sample. The sequencing here drew on CD4+ or CD8+ T cells sorted from blood, taken in a trial of the OX40 agonist ivuxolimab. Every receptor here comes from an adult with an advanced solid tumor such as melanoma, head and neck, liver or kidney cancer.

In nucleotides, the CDR3 is TGTGCCAGCAGTTACTCGACAACTACCGGGGAGCTGTTTTTT. This translates into CASSYSTTTGELFF. The chain couples TRBV6-5 to TRBJ2-2; D is unclear. V was pared by 0 bases and J by 5 bases, with 7 bases between. CDR3 length: 14 residues. CDR1 is MNHEY, CDR2 SVGAGI, per germline.

The chain couples TRBV2 to TRBJ2-7; a weak D match, TRBD1 (5 bases). The CDR3 spans 13 residues. Germline values: CDR1 SNHLY, CDR2 FYNNEI. V gave up 4 bases and J gave up 3 bases, with 10 bases separating them. The CDR3 nucleotides read TGTGCCAGCAGTGTAGAGACAGACTACGAGCAGTACTTC. Translation gives CASSVETDYEQYF.

J is TRBJ2-7 and V is TRBV7-2, with D perhaps being TRBD1 or TRBD2 (5 bases each). The V and J ends lost 5 bases and 4 bases respectively, with 27 bases between them. From germline, CDR1 is SGHTA and CDR2 FQGNSA. The CDR3 length is 18 residues. The CDR3 region has the DNA TGTGCCAGCAGCCCCTGGGGACCCAGTACATCCATAACGTACGAGCAGTACTTC. Translation gives CASSPWGPSTSITYEQYF.

The chain combines TRBV5-1 with TRBJ2-5, with D hard to call. V was shortened by 2 bases and J by 5 bases, with 7 bases between the two germline ends. CDR1 and CDR2 (germline): SGHRS, YFSETQ. The CDR3 runs to 12 residues. The CDR3 loop is CASSFSSETQYF. The CDR3 nucleotides are TGCGCCAGCAGCTTTTCCTCGGAGACCCAGTACTTC.